This T cell receptor (beta chain) was observed in a study of shared clonotypes between healthy human individuals. Per the authors' pipeline: From ImmunoSEQ came sequences covering only the junction and carrying no quality scores, so filtering differed. The data were produced by immunoSEQ multiplex PCR, yet TCRdb's version contains in-frame clones alone and is incomplete. V and J calls and clone size are given by that table; D and trimming were obtained from the DNA. The sample includes 550,000 to 600,000 clones, 98% seen only once; the top ten take around 0.3%. The CDR3 extends over 15 amino acids. The germline gives CDR1 SEHNR, CDR2 FQNEAQ (reference sequence). V shed 6 bases and J shed 5 bases, with 18 bases lying between them. The naive CD8 fraction comprised CD45RO-negative cells positively selected for CCR7 and excluded terminally differentiated effector memory CD45RA+ cells. The study enrolled healthy HIV-negative adults without recent acute infections or vaccinations as donors. Only Caucasian adults living in Nashville, Tennessee made up the donor group.

The clonotype originates from a man aged 25-45 years in good health. The chain uses TRBV7-9 and TRBJ2-3; tentative D call: TRBD1 (5 bases). Sequencing input: naive CD8+ T cells sorted from blood. The CDR3, as DNA: TGTGCCAGCAGGACAGACATAAGACCTGTAGATACGCAGTATTTT. Amino acid sequence: CASRTDIRPVDTQYF.